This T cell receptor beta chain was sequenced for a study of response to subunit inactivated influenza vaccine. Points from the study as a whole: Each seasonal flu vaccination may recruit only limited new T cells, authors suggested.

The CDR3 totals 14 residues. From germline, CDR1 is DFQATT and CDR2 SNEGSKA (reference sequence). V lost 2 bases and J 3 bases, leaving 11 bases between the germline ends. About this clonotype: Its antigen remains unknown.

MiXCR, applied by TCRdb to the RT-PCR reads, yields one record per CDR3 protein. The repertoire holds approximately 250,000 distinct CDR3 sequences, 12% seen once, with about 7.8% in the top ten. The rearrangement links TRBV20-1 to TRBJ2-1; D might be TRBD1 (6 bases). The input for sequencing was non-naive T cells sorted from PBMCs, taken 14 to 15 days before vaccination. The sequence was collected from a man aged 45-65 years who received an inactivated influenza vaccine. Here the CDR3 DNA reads TGCAGTGCTAGAACAGGGACCGGCTACAATGAGCAGTTCTTC. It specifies CSARTGTGYNEQFF.